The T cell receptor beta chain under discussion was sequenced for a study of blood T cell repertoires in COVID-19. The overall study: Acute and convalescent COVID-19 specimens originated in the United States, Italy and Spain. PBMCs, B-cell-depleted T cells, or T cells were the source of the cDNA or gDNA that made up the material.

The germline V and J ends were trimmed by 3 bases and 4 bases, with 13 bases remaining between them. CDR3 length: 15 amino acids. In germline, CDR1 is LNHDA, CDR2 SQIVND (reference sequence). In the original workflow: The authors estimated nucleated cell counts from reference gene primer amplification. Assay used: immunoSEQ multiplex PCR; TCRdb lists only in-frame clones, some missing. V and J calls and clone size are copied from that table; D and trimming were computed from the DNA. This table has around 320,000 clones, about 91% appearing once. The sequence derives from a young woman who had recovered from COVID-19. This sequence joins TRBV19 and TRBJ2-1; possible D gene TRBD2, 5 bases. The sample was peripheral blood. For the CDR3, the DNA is TGTGCCAGTAGTATGGAGGTCTCGGGGTACAATGAGCAGTTCTTC. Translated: CASSMEVSGYNEQFF.